Presented here are 22 T cell receptor beta chains from one specimen sequenced in a study of cytomegalovirus exposure and HLA in healthy donors. The PCR ran on 60 Vbeta and 13 Jbeta primers. Profiled with immunoSEQ multiplex PCR; TCRdb holds only in-frame clones, not every one. The sample lists 150,000 or so clones, 79% seen once, with approximately 6.3% in the top ten. The sequencing input was PBMCs. The source of these receptors is a woman aged 40 to 50 in good health and CMV-seropositive.

The chain carries TRBV5-1 and TRBJ2-5; D unclear. This CDR3 is built from 13 residues. Germline CDR1 is SGHRS and CDR2 is YFSETQ. Trimming removed 1 base at V and 2 bases at J, with 6 bases between. The DNA of the CDR3 is TGCGCCAGCAGCTTGTCCGGGCAAGAGACCCAGTACTTC. Protein product: CASSLSGQETQYF.

The chain recombines TRBV7-9 with TRBJ2-1; 12 bases agree with TRBD2. Trimming cost V 4 bases and J 7 bases; bases outside gene matches: 5. This CDR3 contains 15 residues. Germline V lookup: CDR1 SEHNR, CDR2 FQNEAQ (reference sequence). The CDR3 here is CASSSSGGAGNEQFF. The CDR3 region has the DNA TGTGCCAGCAGCTCTAGCGGGGGGGCCGGAAATGAGCAGTTCTTC.

This chain connects TRBV30 to TRBJ1-6, with D unclear. The CDR3 has 13 amino acids. The germline gives CDR1 GTSNPN, CDR2 SVGIG (reference sequence). V was cut by 0 bases and J by 8 bases, with 8 bases left in between. CDR3 amino acids: CAWSVSRDSPLHF. For the CDR3, the DNA is TGTGCCTGGAGTGTCTCGAGGGATTCACCCCTCCACTTT.

The chain recombines TRBV21-1 with TRBJ2-3; the table gives TRBD2 as D, unverified against the DNA. TRBV21-1 is an annotated pseudogene. The CDR3 extends over 15 amino acids. The CDR3: CASTVAGGYTDTQYF. CDR3 nucleotides: TGTGCCAGCACCGTAGCGGGGGGATACACAGATACGCAGTATTTT.

The CDR3 nucleotides are TGTGCCAGCAGACCGGCAACAGGGTTGATTGAGACCCAGTACTTC. It specifies CASRPATGLIETQYF. This sequence joins TRBV6-5 and TRBJ2-5; the D gene is possibly TRBD1 (6 bases). Trimming shortened V by 6 bases and J by 5 bases, and 19 bases separated the two germline ends. Looked up from germline, CDR1 is MNHEY and CDR2 is SVGAGI. The CDR3 consists of 15 residues.

The genes are TRBV7-2 and TRBJ2-5; the match to TRBD2 covers 9 bases. Germline lookup yields CDR1 SGHTA and CDR2 FQGNSA. V was pared by 5 bases and J by 5 bases, with 12 bases of the junction left unmatched. The CDR3 sequence is 16 residues long. The CDR3 protein is CASSVGAGGPPETQYF. The CDR3 DNA reads TGTGCCAGCAGCGTAGGAGCGGGGGGTCCTCCGGAGACCCAGTACTTC.

This clone has only a few counts. The chain couples TRBV6-1 to TRBJ1-6, with TRBD1 as a possible D gene (6 bases). V lost 1 base, J lost 12 bases, and 13 bases lay in between. CDR1 is MNHNS and CDR2 is SASEGT in the germline V gene. The CDR3 has 14 amino acids. The CDR3 reads CASSEGGPLRPLHF. CDR3 DNA: TGTGCCAGCAGTGAAGGGGGGCCCTTGCGACCCCTCCACTTT.

The V gene is TRBV2, the J gene TRBJ1-2, with TRBD1 matching over 10 bases. The CDR3 contains 16 residues. The ends lost 8 bases at V and 8 bases at J; junction bases unmatched: 17. Looked up from germline, CDR1 is SNHLY and CDR2 is FYNNEI. The CDR3 reads CASLQGQGISMNGYTF. The CDR3 DNA sequence: TGTGCCAGCTTACAGGGACAGGGGATATCGATGAACGGCTACACCTTC.

The chain combines TRBV27 with TRBJ2-2, with D uncertain. This CDR3 has 14 amino acids. CDR1 and CDR2 from the germline V gene are MNHEY and SMNVEV (reference sequence). V lost 5 bases and J lost 1, with 8 bases in between. The CDR3 DNA reads as TGTGCCAGCAGTCACAACAGGAACACCGGGGAGCTGTTTTTT. It specifies CASSHNRNTGELFF.

The chain has TRBV28 and TRBJ2-3, with 9 bases matching TRBD2. Germline CDR1 reads MDHEN; CDR2 reads SYDVKM. This CDR3 has 15 amino acids. The V segment lost 9 bases and the J segment 7 bases; nucleotides outside the gene matches: 14. CDR3 bases: TGTGCCAGTACCATAGCGGGGGCAGCCTTGAATACGCAGTATTTT. Amino acids: CASTIAGAALNTQYF.

This clone showed up just once. V and J are TRBV11-2 and TRBJ2-3; the match to TRBD2 covers 9 bases. CDR1 is SGHAT and CDR2 is FQNNGV in the germline V gene. CDR3 length: 17 amino acids. Germline trimming cut 1 base from V and 5 bases from J; bases unmatched to any gene: 10. The CDR3 bases are TGTGCCAGCAGCTTAGTCCCGGGCGGGGGGGCTAAAGATACGCAGTATTTT. The encoded protein is CASSLVPGGGAKDTQYF. Filled out from reference TRBV11-2 and TRBJ2-3, the complete variable domain reads EAGVAQSPRYKIIEKRQSVAFWCNPISGHATLYWYQQILGQGPKLLIQFQNNGVVDDSQLPKDRFSAERLKGVDSTLKIQPAKLEDSAVYLCASSLVPGGGAKDTQYFGPGTRLTVL.

Only one count was recorded for this clone. The chain carries TRBV9 and TRBJ2-1, with TRBD2 matching 7 bases. Trimming removed 2 bases from V and 5 bases from J; junction bases left unmatched: 7. The germline V gene encodes CDR1 SGDLS and CDR2 YYNGEE. CDR3 length equals 15 residues. CDR3 bases: TGTGCCAGCAGCGTGAGGCTGGGACTAAACAATGAGCAGTTCTTC. This encodes CASSVRLGLNNEQFF.

This clone was counted once. The chain recombines TRBV5-4 with TRBJ2-5, with a weak D call TRBD2 (6 bases). Germline V gene sequence: CDR1 SGHNT, CDR2 YYREEE (reference sequence). The V end lost 1 base, the J end lost 4 bases, and 11 bases lay between the germline ends. This CDR3 has 14 amino acids. The CDR3 DNA reads as TGTGCCAGCAGCTTGACTAGCCTGGTAGAGACCCAGTACTTC. Translating it yields CASSLTSLVETQYF.

This chain joins TRBV27 and TRBJ2-7; 13 nucleotides agree with TRBD2. The length of the CDR3 is 14 residues. Per germline, CDR1 MNHEY and CDR2 SMNVEV (reference sequence). The trim removed 6 bases at V and 6 bases at J, leaving 5 bases unmatched. The CDR3 spells CASRPGLAGVEQYF. In DNA form, the CDR3 reads TGTGCCAGCAGGCCAGGACTAGCGGGGGTCGAGCAGTACTTC.

This clone came up a few times. As DNA, the CDR3 is TGTGCCAGCAGTCAGGAAACGTACGAGCAGTACTTC. This sequence encodes CASSQETYEQYF. The V call is TRBV5-6, the J call TRBJ2-7; D is ambiguous. This CDR3 has 12 residues. V was pared by 5 bases and J by 4 bases, with 10 bases between. The germline CDR1 and CDR2 sequences are SGHDT and YYEEEE.

The chain recombines TRBV7-9 with TRBJ1-6; weak D call: TRBD1 (5 bases). Germline CDR1 SEHNR, CDR2 FQNEAQ (reference sequence). The CDR3 has 14 amino acids. The V gene lost 5 bases and the J gene lost 6 bases, with 11 bases spanning the gap. In DNA form, the CDR3 reads TGTGCCAGCAGCCCTGGGACTTCTAATTCACCCCTCCACTTT. Translation gives CASSPGTSNSPLHF.

The gene calls are TRBV14 and TRBJ2-3; the match to TRBD2 covers 7 bases. After removal of 4 bases from V and 4 bases from J, the junction contained 11 bases not matched to a gene. The germline V gene encodes CDR1 SGHDN and CDR2 FVKESK. The CDR3 totals 16 residues. The CDR3 here is CASSLRVVTSADTQYF. The CDR3, as DNA: TGTGCCAGCAGCCTTCGAGTAGTTACTAGCGCAGATACGCAGTATTTT.

V usage is TRBV19 and J usage is TRBJ2-7; 7 nucleotides line up with TRBD1. Looked up from germline, CDR1 is LNHDA and CDR2 is SQIVND (reference sequence). J was trimmed by 0 bases and V by 2 bases; bases with no gene match: 4. This CDR3 region has 15 residues. The CDR3 sequence is CASSIRDSGSYEQYF. CDR3 coding DNA: TGTGCCAGTAGTATAAGGGACAGCGGCTCCTACGAGCAGTACTTC.

This clone was seen a single time. The chain combines TRBV5-1 with TRBJ1-4, with TRBD1 identical over 9 bases. The CDR3 spans 15 residues. Trimming cost V 2 bases and J 4 bases; bases outside gene matches: 3. Germline V gene data show CDR1 as SGHRS and CDR2 as YFSETQ. CDR3 loop: CASSLGQGNNEKLFF. CDR3 DNA sequence: TGCGCCAGCAGCTTAGGACAGGGGAATAATGAAAAACTGTTTTTT.

V is TRBV2 and J is TRBJ2-2; tentatively, D is TRBD2 (6 bases). The V end lost 9 bases, the J end lost 1 base, and 15 bases lay between the germline ends. CDR3 length equals 15 residues. Germline V CDR1 and CDR2: SNHLY, FYNNEI. The CDR3 sequence: CASQPGLRNTGELFF. The CDR3 region has the DNA TGTGCCAGTCAACCGGGACTGAGGAACACCGGGGAGCTGTTTTTT.

This clone was recorded once. V usage is TRBV7-2 and J usage is TRBJ1-5, with no clear D. With 5 bases removed from V and 6 bases from J, the gap between germline ends came to 14 bases. CDR1 is SGHTA, CDR2 FQGNSA, per germline. The CDR3 length is 14 residues. CDR3 nucleotides: TGTGCCAGCAGCCAACTGGCAGGCTCTCAGCCCCAGCATTTT. This codes for CASSQLAGSQPQHF.

The chain is built from TRBV21-1 and TRBJ1-6; the D call TRBD1 from the table was never checked on the DNA. TRBV21-1 is a known pseudogene. The CDR3 contains 16 residues. This chain's CDR3 is CASSKVGPGMDSPLHF. For the CDR3, the DNA is TGTGCCAGCAGCAAAGTGGGGCCAGGGATGGATTCACCCCTCCACTTT.